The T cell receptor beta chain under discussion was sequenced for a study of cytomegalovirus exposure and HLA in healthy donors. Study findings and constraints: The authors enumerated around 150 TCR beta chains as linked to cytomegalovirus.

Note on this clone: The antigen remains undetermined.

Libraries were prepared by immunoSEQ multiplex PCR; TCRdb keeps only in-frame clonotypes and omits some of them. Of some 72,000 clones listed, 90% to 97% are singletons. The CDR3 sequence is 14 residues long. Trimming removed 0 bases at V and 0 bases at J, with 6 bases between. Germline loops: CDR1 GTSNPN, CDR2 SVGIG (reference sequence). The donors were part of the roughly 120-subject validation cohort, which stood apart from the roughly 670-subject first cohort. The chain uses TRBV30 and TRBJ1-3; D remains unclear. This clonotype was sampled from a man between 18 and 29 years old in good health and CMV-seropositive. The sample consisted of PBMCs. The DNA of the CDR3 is TGTGCCTGGAGTGTCTGGAGCTCTGGAAACACCATATATTTT. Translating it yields CAWSVWSSGNTIYF.